This section outlines one T cell receptor (beta chain) sequence together with its context. Its antigen is unknown. This likely comes from a read error, as the CDR3 has no conserved phenylalanine or tryptophan at its end. It is unclear where the CDR3 begins or ends on the DNA, so no DNA is shown, and the CDR3 is as TCRdb lists it. This specimen belongs to a study of tumor-infiltrating lymphocytes in primary liver carcinoma (dated by TCRdb to 2016 to 2017). For the wider study: Hepatocellular carcinoma (four) or combined HCC and intrahepatic cholangiocarcinoma (one) was present in the five patients, who were three men and two women aged 30 to 69 years. The five patients had tumors staged T1-T3 N0M0, with maximum diameters ranging from about 4.2 to 10 cm. The roughly 25 tumor region samples were profiled with Agilent mRNA microarrays so that TCRbeta repertoire diversity could be related to the local molecular phenotype. Each sample produced about 3.5 to 7.13 million productive TCRbeta reads, and read depth showed no significant difference between tissue types. TCRbeta repertoire sequencing, expression microarrays and whole-exome sequencing were combined in the study across five regions of each liver tumor, with adjacent normal tissue and blood also included. A total of 35 or so specimens from 5 patients went through TCRbeta repertoire sequencing, namely 25 tumor regions, 5 adjacent noncancerous liver tissues and 5 peripheral blood samples. High reproducibility was observed for the technical replicate repertoires, with mean shared-clone rates around 0.89 and correlation coefficients above 0.95.

With termini counted, the CDR3 has 19 amino acids. CDR1 and CDR2 are read off the germline V gene (reference sequence) as SGHAT and FQDESV. Without any cell sorting, total RNA and DNA were co-extracted from roughly 20-30 mg of bulk tissue using the AllPrep DNA/RNA mini kit. Between November 2015 and 2016, a few patients in China with histopathologically diagnosed primary liver carcinoma had surgical resection. At the time of sampling, the patients were treatment-naive and had chronic HBV infection. Five spatially separated regions were sampled from each tumor: the superior, inferior, left-lateral and right-lateral poles, plus the tumor centre. According to histology, viable tumor cells made up more than 85% of every tumor sample. Fresh tumor and adjacent tissue pieces were bisected, with one half stored in RNAlater at -80 degrees C and the other half sent for histology. Using a constant-region primer and ProtoScript II reverse transcriptase, TCRbeta-specific cDNA was reverse-transcribed from approximately 500 ng total RNA. Three nested multiplex PCR rounds, following a slightly modified ARM-PCR procedure, were used to build the TCRbeta libraries. Each of the first two PCR rounds ran for about 10 cycles using multiplex TRBV1-TRBV30 forward primers together with a Cbeta reverse primer. Sample barcodes and Illumina adapters were added in a final 25-cycle PCR with Deep VentR polymerase. Before sequencing, amplicons of 200-500 bp were purified from gel using a QIAquick gel extraction kit. An Illumina HiSeq 2500 was used to sequence the TCRbeta amplicons with 250-bp paired-end reads. The source study handled its data this way. Quality trimming of reads was performed with Trimmomatic v0.33, and paired reads were merged with FLASH v1.2.11 so that full CDR3 sequences could be recovered. V, D and J germline segments were assigned to the rearranged TCRbeta sequences using MiGEC v1.2.1b. Clonotype statistics, along with Shannon-Wiener diversity indices, were calculated using VDJtools v1.0.0. Except for diversity analysis, only each sample's 250 most abundant clonotypes were used in subsequent analyses to reduce sampling bias. Through fastp at Q25 and MiXCR, TCRdb rebuilt clones from the public reads, retaining in-frame beta chains. Under each unique CDR3 protein, matching rows form one entry showing the most common genes and DNA. For this entry, the V and J calls and clone size follow TCRdb and not the study's own pipeline. A total of roughly 53,000 distinct CDR3 sequences appear in this sample, roughly 77% of them only once. Of the sample, around 23% falls within the top ten clones.

Overall results and qualifications from the work: Consistent with antigen-driven expansion, pairs of tumor regions showed higher repertoire overlap (mean around 36%) than either tumor-adjacent pairs (about 17%) or tumor-blood pairs (about 15%). Only the TCR beta chain was sequenced, which likely underestimates true repertoire diversity because unpaired alpha chains were not captured. The study included only four to six patients, and the authors note findings should be validated in a larger study. The top 250 clones made up a significantly larger repertoire fraction in tumors than in blood (p = 0.039). Because the samples were bulk and unsorted, CD4+ and CD8+ T cell repertoires could not be compared. Only about 7-25% of top clones were found in all five regions of a tumor, suggesting spatial heterogeneity of tumor-infiltrating T cells.

Source material: liver tumor tissue from sampling region 2. What the cell subset or site label conveys for this sample: tumor region T2, inferior pole. The chain is made from TRBV11-1 and TRBJ2-6; the table's D call, TRBD1, has no DNA check behind it. This receptor was identified in a middle-aged man with primary liver carcinoma and hepatitis B virus infection. The CDR3 is CAISPRGSGVNSGANVMTL.